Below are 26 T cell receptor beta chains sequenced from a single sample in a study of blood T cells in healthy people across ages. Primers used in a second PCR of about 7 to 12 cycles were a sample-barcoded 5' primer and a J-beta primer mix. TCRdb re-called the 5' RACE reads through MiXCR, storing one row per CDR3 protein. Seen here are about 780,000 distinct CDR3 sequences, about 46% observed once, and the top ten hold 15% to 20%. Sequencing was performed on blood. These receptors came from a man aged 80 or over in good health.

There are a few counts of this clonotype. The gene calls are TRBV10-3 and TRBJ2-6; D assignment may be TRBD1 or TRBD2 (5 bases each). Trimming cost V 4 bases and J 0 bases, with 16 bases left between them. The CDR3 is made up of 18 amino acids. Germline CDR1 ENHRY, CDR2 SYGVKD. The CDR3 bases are TGTGCCATCAGTGCCTCCTCGTATGGGGGCTCTGGGGCCAACGTCCTGACTTTC. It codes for CAISASSYGGSGANVLTF.

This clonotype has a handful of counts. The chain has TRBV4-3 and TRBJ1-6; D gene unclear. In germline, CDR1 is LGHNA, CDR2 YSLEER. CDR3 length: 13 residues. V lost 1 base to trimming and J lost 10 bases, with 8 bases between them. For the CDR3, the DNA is TGCGCCAGCAGCCAAGTTCTCGACTCACCCCTCCACTTT. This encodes CASSQVLDSPLHF.

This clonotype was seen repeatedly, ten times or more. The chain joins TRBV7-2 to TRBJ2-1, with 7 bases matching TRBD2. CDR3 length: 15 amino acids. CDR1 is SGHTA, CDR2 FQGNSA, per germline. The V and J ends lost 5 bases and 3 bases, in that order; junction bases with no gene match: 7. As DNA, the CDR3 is TGTGCCAGCAGCCCAGGACTAGAAGTCTACAATGAGCAGTTCTTC. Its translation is CASSPGLEVYNEQFF.

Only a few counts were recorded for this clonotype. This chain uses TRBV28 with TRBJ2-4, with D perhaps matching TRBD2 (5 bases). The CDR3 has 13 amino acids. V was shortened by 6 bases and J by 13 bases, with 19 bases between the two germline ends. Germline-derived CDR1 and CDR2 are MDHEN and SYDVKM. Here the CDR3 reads CASRQIRFGEQYF. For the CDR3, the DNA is TGTGCCAGCAGGCAAATCAGGTTCGGGGAGCAGTACTTC.

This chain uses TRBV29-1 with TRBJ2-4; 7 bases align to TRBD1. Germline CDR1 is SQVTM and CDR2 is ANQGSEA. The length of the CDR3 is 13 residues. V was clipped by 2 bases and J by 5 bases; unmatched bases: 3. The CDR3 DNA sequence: TGCAGCGTTGAAAGAGGGGGCGAAAACATTCAGTACTTC. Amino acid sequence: CSVERGGENIQYF.

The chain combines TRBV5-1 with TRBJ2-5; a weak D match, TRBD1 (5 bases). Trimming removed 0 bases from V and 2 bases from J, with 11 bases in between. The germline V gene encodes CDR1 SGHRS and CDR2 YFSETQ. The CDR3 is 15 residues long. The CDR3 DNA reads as TGCGCCAGCAGCTTGGCCCCAGGGATGCAAGAGACCCAGTACTTC. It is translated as CASSLAPGMQETQYF.

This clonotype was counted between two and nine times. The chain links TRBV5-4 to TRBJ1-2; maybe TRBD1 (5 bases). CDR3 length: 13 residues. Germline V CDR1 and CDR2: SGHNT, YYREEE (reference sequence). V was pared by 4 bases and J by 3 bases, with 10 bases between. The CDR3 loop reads CASSNGQDYGYTF. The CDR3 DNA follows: TGTGCCAGCAGCAACGGACAAGACTATGGCTACACCTTC.

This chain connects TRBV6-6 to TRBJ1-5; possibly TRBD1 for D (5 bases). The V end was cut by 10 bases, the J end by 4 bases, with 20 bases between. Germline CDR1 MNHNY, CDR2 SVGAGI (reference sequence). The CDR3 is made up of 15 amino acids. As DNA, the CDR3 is TGTGCCACCAGCCCAACAGGCTCCGGTAATCAGCCCCAGCATTTT. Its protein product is CATSPTGSGNQPQHF.

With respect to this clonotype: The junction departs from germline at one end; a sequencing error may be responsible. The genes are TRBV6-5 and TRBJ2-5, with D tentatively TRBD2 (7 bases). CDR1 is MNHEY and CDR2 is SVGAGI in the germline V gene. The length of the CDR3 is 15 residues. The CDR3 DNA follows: TGTGCCATCAGTTACTCGAAGGGGGGGGGCGAGACCCAGTACTTC. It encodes CAISYSKGGGETQYF.

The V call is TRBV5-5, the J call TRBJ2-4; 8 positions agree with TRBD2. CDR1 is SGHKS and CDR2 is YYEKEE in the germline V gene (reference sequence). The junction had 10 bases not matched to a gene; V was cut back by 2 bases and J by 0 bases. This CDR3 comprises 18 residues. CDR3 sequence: CASSLGLATPLAKNIQYF. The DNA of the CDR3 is TGTGCCAGCAGCTTAGGACTAGCAACCCCTCTAGCCAAAAACATTCAGTACTTC. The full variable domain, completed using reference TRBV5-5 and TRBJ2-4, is DAGVTQSPTHLIKTRGQQVTLRCSPISGHKSVSWYQQVLGQGPQFIFQYYEKEERGRGNFPDRFSARQFPNYSSELNVNALLLGDSALYLCASSLGLATPLAKNIQYFGAGTRLSVL.

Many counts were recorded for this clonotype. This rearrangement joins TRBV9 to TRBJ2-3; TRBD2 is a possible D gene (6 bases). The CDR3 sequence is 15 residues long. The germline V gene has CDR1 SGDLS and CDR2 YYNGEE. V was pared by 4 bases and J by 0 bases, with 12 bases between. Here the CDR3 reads CASSSSGSSTDTQYF. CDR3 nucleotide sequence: TGTGCCAGCAGCAGTAGCGGTAGTAGCACAGATACGCAGTATTTT.

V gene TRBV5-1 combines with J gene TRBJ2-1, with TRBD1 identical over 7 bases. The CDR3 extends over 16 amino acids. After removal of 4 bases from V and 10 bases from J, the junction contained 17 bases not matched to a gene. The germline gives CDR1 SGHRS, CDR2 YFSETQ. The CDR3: CASSPTMGQLLNEQFF. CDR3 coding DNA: TGCGCCAGCAGCCCGACCATGGGACAGCTACTCAACGAGCAGTTCTTC.

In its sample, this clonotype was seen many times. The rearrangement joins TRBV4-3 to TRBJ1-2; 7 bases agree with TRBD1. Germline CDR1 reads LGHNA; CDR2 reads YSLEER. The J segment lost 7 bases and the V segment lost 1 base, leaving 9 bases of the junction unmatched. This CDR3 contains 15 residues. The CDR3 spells CASSQGERGLGGYTF. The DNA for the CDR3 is TGCGCCAGCAGCCAAGGTGAAAGGGGGCTGGGTGGCTACACCTTC.

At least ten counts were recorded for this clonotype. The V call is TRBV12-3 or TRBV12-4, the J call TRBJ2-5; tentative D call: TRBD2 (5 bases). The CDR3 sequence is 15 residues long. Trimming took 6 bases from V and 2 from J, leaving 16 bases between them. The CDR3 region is CASRWRSGGQETQYF. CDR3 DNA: TGTGCCAGCAGATGGAGAAGCGGAGGTCAAGAGACCCAGTACTTC.

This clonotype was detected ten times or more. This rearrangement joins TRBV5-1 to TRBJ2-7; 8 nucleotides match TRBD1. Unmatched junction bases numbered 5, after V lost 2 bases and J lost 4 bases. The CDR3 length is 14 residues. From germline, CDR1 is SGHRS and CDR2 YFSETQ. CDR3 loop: CASSFSGGPYEQYF. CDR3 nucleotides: TGCGCCAGCAGCTTCTCAGGGGGCCCGTACGAGCAGTACTTC.

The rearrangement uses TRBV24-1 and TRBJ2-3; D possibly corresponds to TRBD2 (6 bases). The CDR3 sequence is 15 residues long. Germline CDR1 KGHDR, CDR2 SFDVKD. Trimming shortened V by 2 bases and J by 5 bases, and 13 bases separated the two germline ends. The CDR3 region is CATSDSVEGIDTQYF. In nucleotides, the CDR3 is TGTGCCACCAGTGATTCTGTGGAGGGAATAGATACGCAGTATTTT.

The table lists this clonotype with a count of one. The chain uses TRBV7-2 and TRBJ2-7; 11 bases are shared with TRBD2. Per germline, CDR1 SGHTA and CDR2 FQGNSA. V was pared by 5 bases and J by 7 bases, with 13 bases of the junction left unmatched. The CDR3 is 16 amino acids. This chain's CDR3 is CASSPWGLAAKGEQYF. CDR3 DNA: TGTGCCAGCAGCCCATGGGGACTAGCGGCGAAAGGGGAGCAGTACTTC.

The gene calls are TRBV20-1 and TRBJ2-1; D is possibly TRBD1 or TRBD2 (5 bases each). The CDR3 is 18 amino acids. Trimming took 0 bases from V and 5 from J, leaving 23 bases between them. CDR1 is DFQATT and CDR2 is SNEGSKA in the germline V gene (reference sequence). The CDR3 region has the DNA TGCAGTGCTAGAGACGGTGGGGGTCGCCTAGGTAACAACAATGAGCAGTTCTTC. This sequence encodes CSARDGGGRLGNNNEQFF.

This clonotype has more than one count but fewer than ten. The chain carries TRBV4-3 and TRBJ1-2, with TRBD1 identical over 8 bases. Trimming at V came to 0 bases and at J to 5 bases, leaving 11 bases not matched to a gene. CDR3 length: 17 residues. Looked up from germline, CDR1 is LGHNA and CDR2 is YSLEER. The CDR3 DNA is TGCGCCAGCAGCCAAGAAGGACAGGGAACCCCAGCATATGGCTACACCTTC. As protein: CASSQEGQGTPAYGYTF.

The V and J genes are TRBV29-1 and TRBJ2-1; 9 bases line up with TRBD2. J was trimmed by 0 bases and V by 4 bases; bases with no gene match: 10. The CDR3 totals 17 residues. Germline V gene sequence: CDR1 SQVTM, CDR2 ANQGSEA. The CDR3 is CSVVMLAGTPSYNEQFF. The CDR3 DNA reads TGCAGCGTTGTTATGCTAGCGGGAACCCCCTCCTACAATGAGCAGTTCTTC.

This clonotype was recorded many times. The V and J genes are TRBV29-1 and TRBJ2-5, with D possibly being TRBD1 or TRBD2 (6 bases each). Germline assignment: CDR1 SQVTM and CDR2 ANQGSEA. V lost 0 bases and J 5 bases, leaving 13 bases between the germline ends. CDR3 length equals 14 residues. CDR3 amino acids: CSVEDRRRGETQYF. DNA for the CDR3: TGCAGCGTTGAAGATCGACGGAGGGGGGAGACCCAGTACTTC. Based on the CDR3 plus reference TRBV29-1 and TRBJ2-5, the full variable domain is SAVISQKPSRDICQRGTSLTIQCQVDSQVTMMFWYRQQPGQSLTLIATANQGSEATYESGFVIDKFPISRPNLTFSTLTVSNMSPEDSSIYLCSVEDRRRGETQYFGPGTRLLVL.

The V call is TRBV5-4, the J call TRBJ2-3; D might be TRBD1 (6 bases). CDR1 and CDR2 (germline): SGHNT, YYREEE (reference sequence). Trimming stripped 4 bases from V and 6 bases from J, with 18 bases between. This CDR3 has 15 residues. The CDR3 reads CASSRDTDNADTQYF. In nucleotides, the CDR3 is TGTGCCAGCAGCAGGGACACCGACAACGCCGATACGCAGTATTTT. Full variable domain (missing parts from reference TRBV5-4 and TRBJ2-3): ETGVTQSPTHLIKTRGQQVTLRCSSQSGHNTVSWYQQALGQGPQFIFQYYREEENGRGNFPPRFSGLQFPNYSSELNVNALELDDSALYLCASSRDTDNADTQYFGPGTRLTVL.

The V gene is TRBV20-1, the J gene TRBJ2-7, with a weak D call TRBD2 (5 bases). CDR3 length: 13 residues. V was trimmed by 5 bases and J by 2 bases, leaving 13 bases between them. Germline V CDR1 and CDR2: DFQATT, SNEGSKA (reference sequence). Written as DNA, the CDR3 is TGCAGTGCTCCGAAACCGGGAACCTACGAGCAGTACTTC. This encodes CSAPKPGTYEQYF.

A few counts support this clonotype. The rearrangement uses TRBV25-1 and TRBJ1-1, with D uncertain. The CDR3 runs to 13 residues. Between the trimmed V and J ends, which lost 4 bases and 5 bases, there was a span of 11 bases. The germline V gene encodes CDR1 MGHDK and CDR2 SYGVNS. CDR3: CASSGPSYTEAFF. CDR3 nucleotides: TGTGCCAGCAGTGGTCCTTCTTATACTGAAGCTTTCTTT.

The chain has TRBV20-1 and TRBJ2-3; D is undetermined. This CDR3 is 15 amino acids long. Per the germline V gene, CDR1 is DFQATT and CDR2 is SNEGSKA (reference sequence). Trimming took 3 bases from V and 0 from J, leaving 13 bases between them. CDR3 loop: CSASGGRSSTDTQYF. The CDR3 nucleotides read TGCAGTGCTAGCGGCGGCAGATCTAGCACAGATACGCAGTATTTT.

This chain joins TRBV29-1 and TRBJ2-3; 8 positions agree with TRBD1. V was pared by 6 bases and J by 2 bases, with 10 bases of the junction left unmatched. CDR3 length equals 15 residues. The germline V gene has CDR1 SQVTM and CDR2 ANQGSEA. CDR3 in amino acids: CSVLYRGSSTDTQYF. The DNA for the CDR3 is TGCAGCGTACTTTACAGGGGGTCTTCCACAGATACGCAGTATTTT.